This TCR beta chain was retrieved from a study of cytomegalovirus exposure and HLA in healthy donors. Overall study results and limits: The authors considered a cluster of highly shared sequence variants likely to be a sequencing artifact.

Germline values: CDR1 MNHEY, CDR2 SVGAGI. V gave up 8 bases and J gave up 5 bases, with 10 bases separating them. CDR3 size: 13 residues. Turning to this clone: The antigen is not known.

The PCR made use of 60 Vbeta and 13 Jbeta primers. Some clones are missing from TCRdb's copy, which holds only in-frame ones; the method was immunoSEQ multiplex PCR. Seen here are approximately 210,000 clones, more than 65% observed once, and the top ten hold over 1.5%. This chain links TRBV6-5 with TRBJ1-6; D might be TRBD1 (5 bases). The sample consisted of PBMCs. The receptor was derived from a girl aged 10 to 17 in good health and CMV-seropositive. CDR3 in amino acids: CASGVQDNSPLHF. Written as DNA, the CDR3 is TGTGCCAGCGGGGTACAGGATAATTCACCCCTCCACTTT.